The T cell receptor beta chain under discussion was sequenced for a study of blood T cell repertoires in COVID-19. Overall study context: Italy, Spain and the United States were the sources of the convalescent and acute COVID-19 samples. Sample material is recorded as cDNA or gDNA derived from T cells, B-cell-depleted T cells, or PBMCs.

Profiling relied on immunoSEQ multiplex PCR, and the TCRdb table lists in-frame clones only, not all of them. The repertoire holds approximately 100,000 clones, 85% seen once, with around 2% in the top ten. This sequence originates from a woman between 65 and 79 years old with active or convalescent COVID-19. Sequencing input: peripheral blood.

The chain's CDR3 is CASSSGTSNEKLFF. CDR3 nucleotide sequence: TGTGCCAGCAGCTCCGGGACAAGTAATGAAAAACTGTTTTTT. The V call is TRBV6-5, the J call TRBJ1-4; perhaps TRBD1 as D (6 bases). The V end was cut by 6 bases, the J end by 4 bases, with 12 bases between. Germline V CDR1 and CDR2: MNHEY, SVGAGI. The CDR3 length is 14 residues.